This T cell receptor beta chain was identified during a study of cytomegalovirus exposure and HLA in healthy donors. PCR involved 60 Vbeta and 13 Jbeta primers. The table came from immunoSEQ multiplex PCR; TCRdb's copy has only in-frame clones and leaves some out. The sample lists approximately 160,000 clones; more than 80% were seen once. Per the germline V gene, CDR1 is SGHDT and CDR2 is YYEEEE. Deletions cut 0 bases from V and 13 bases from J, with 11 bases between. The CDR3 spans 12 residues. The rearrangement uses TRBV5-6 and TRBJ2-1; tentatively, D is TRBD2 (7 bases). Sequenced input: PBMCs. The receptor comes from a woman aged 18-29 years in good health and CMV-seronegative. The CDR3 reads CASSLVRGAQFF. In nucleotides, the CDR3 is TGTGCCAGCAGCTTGGTACGGGGGGCCCAGTTCTTC.